This T cell receptor (beta chain) derives from a study of CD8 T cells in Susac syndrome. With random hexamers, reverse transcription was performed on roughly 0.5 to 1 ug of RNA. Multiplex PCR with immunoSEQ amplified the TCR beta CDR3 across 54 Vbeta and 13 Jbeta. TCRdb used MiXCR to reprocess the immunoSEQ multiplex PCR reads, holding one entry per CDR3 protein. This table holds 150,000 to 200,000 distinct CDR3 sequences, roughly 94% found once. Germline CDR1 and CDR2: SGHRS and YFSETQ. V dropped 5 bases and J dropped 2 bases, with 13 bases sitting between them. This CDR3 is built from 15 residues. CD8+ and CD4+ T cells from blood underwent TCR beta sequencing, which was carried out in a high-throughput format. The multiple sclerosis controls were treatment-naive patients with relapsing-remitting disease that was stable or active.

The sequence was collected from a human donor with multiple sclerosis. The chain joins TRBV5-1 to TRBJ2-2; D remains ambiguous. The specimen sequenced was CD4+ T cells from PBMCs. CDR3 nucleotides: TGCGCCAGCAGAAAGGCGGACCCTAACACCGGGGAGCTGTTTTTT. Translating gives CASRKADPNTGELFF.